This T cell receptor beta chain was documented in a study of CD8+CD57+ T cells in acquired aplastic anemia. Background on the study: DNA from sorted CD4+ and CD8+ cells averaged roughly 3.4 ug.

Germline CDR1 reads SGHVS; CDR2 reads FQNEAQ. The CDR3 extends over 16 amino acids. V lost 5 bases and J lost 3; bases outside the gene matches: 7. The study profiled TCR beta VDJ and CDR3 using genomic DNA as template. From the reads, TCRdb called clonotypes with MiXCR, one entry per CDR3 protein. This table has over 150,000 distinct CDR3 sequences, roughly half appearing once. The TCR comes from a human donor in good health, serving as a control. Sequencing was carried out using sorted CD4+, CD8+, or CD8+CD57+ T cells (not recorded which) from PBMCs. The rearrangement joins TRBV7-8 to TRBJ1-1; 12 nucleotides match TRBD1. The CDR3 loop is CASSPRGQGADTEAFF. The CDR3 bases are TGTGCCAGCAGCCCCCGGGGACAGGGGGCGGACACTGAAGCTTTCTTT.